This entry describes one T cell receptor beta chain. Antigen specificity is unknown. The sample is drawn from a study of graft-versus-host responses after intestinal transplantation. Whole-study results and caveats: Patients with graft-donor T cell macrochimerism had high graft-versus-host to host-versus-graft clonal ratios in allografts. In recipient marrow, GvH clones were found, and some appeared first in ileum or blood.

Profiling relied on immunoSEQ multiplex PCR, and the TCRdb table lists in-frame clones only, not all of them. The profile shows some 120,000 clones, more than 80% of them singletons. This CDR3 comprises 15 residues. V was pared by 2 bases and J by 4 bases, with 6 bases of the junction left unmatched. Germline CDR1 reads SGHAT; CDR2 reads FQNNGV. This specimen consisted of unstimulated CD4+ T cells sorted from spleen or lymph node cells, obtained before transplant. The clonotype originates from a human donor who was the organ donor for an intestinal transplant. This chain uses TRBV11-2 with TRBJ1-1; TRBD1 matches 8 bases. CDR3 residues: CASSLSSRGLTEAFF. CDR3 sequence (DNA): TGTGCCAGCAGCTTATCGAGCAGGGGGCTCACTGAAGCTTTCTTT.